This record concerns one TCR beta chain sequence. This sample is part of a study of blood T cell repertoires in COVID-19. About the research overall: Nucleic acid was either cDNA or gDNA, and it came from T cells, B-cell-depleted T cells, or PBMCs.

This CDR3 spans 14 amino acids. Deletions cut 4 bases from V and 5 bases from J, with 13 bases between. Germline CDR1 and CDR2: MNHEY and SVGEGT. Produced via immunoSEQ multiplex PCR; TCRdb's table is partial and in-frame only. The sample lists roughly 100,000 clones; approximately 92% were seen once. This TCR came from a man aged 50-60 years with active COVID-19. The sequenced sample was peripheral blood. The genes are TRBV6-2 or TRBV6-3 and TRBJ2-3; D remains ambiguous. CDR3 DNA sequence: TGTGCCAGCAGTTCCGTTGCGGAAGTAGATACGCAGTATTTT. It is translated as CASSSVAEVDTQYF.